The 30 T cell receptor beta chains listed next were all sequenced from one sample in a study of Graves' ophthalmopathy and Graves' hyperthyroidism. Amplified TCR beta CDR3 regions were obtained using RNA transcripts as template. Second-round multiplex PCR came after first-round RT-PCR with HTBI primers. TCRdb processed the multiplex PCR reads anew with MiXCR; each CDR3 protein has one entry. The sample has approximately 500,000 distinct CDR3 sequences, approximately 15% seen once; the top ten hold roughly 10%. The sequencing sample was made of blood. These receptors all stem from a woman aged 25 to 45 with Graves' ophthalmopathy.

This sequence joins TRBV20-1 and TRBJ2-7; 7 bases line up with TRBD1. The CDR3 has 15 residues. Germline V gene data show CDR1 as DFQATT and CDR2 as SNEGSKA (reference sequence). The V gene end was trimmed by 3 bases and the J gene end by 2 bases; junction bases not matched to a gene: 10. The CDR3, as DNA: TGCAGTGCTAGGGTCCCGGGACAGTCCCCCTACGAGCAGTACTTC. Encoded protein: CSARVPGQSPYEQYF.

This clonotype occurred many times. This chain connects TRBV6-5 to TRBJ2-5, with TRBD2 identical over 11 bases. Germline V gives CDR1 MNHEY, CDR2 SVGAGI. The CDR3 has 14 amino acids. J gave up 6 bases and V 2 bases, and 2 bases lay outside the gene matches. In DNA form, the CDR3 reads TGTGCCAGCAGTTACGTAGCGGGGGGGAAGACCCAGTACTTC. As protein: CASSYVAGGKTQYF.

This clonotype was found a few times. DNA of the CDR3: TGCAGTGCTAGGGAAAAGGATATAAACTATGGCTACACCTTC. Translated: CSAREKDINYGYTF. The chain has TRBV20-1 and TRBJ1-2; D gene uncertain. V was pared by 3 bases and J by 2 bases, with 13 bases between. The CDR3 has 14 residues. The germline V gene has CDR1 DFQATT and CDR2 SNEGSKA (reference sequence).

This clonotype was observed many times. The chain uses TRBV19 and TRBJ2-7, with D possibly being TRBD1 (6 bases). From germline, CDR1 is LNHDA and CDR2 SQIVND (reference sequence). This CDR3 is 13 amino acids long. Trimming left V 4 bases short and J 5 bases short, with 12 bases between. CDR3 sequence reads: CASSRQGMNEQYF. CDR3 nucleotide sequence: TGTGCCAGTAGTAGGCAGGGGATGAACGAGCAGTACTTC.

There are many counts of this clonotype. The chain is built from TRBV12-3 or TRBV12-4 and TRBJ2-2, with a weak D call TRBD2 (5 bases). This CDR3 spans 18 amino acids. Trimming removed 6 bases at V and 5 bases at J, with 25 bases between. CDR3 in DNA: TGTGCCAGCAGCACTATGGTTGCCTTTGAGGGCGAAACCGGGGAGCTGTTTTTT. Translating gives CASSTMVAFEGETGELFF.

The sample holds many counts of this clonotype. The chain is built from TRBV6-5 and TRBJ1-5; 9 bases are shared with TRBD1. J lost 7 bases, V lost 6 bases, and 7 bases had no gene match. This CDR3 is 14 amino acids long. Germline values: CDR1 MNHEY, CDR2 SVGAGI. CDR3 region: CASSPGTGRQPQHF. CDR3 DNA sequence: TGTGCCAGCAGCCCCGGGACAGGGAGACAGCCCCAGCATTTT.

This clonotype was seen at least ten times. The chain links TRBV27 to TRBJ1-5, with no clear D. V lost 6 bases, J lost 3 bases, and 3 bases lay in between. The CDR3 consists of 11 residues. CDR1 and CDR2 (germline): MNHEY, SMNVEV (reference sequence). CDR3 sequence reads: CASSPNQPQHF. CDR3 coding DNA: TGTGCCAGCAGCCCCAATCAGCCCCAGCATTTT.

This clonotype was observed at least ten times. This chain uses TRBV15 with TRBJ2-7; tentatively, D is TRBD1 (5 bases). The CDR3 loop spans 15 amino acids. Trimming pared 5 bases from V and 0 bases from J, leaving 14 bases between. Germline-derived CDR1 and CDR2 are LNHNV and YYDKDF (reference sequence). The CDR3 protein is CATSGHDGDSYEQYF. The CDR3 nucleotides are TGTGCCACCAGCGGACACGACGGAGACTCCTACGAGCAGTACTTC. Full variable domain (rest looked up from reference TRBV15 and TRBJ2-7): DAMVIQNPRYQVTQFGKPVTLSCSQTLNHNVMYWYQQKSSQAPKLLFHYYDKDFNNEADTPDNFQSRRPNTSFCFLDIRSPGLGDTAMYLCATSGHDGDSYEQYFGPGTRLTVT.

The table lists this clonotype with many counts. V is TRBV24-1 and J is TRBJ1-5, with unresolved D. In germline, CDR1 is KGHDR, CDR2 SFDVKD. Trimming cost V 12 bases and J 3 bases, with 5 bases left between them. CDR3 length equals 10 residues. CDR3 residues: CAPNNQPQHF. CDR3 bases: TGTGCCCCTAACAATCAGCCCCAGCATTTT.

This sequence joins TRBV30 and TRBJ2-7; no reliable D call. Looked up from germline, CDR1 is GTSNPN and CDR2 is SVGIG (reference sequence). CDR3 length: 15 residues. V was trimmed by 3 bases and J by 5 bases, leaving 20 bases between them. In DNA form, the CDR3 reads TGTGCCTGGAGCCCTCCGATGGCAGCTCCCCACGAGCAGTACTTC. It codes for CAWSPPMAAPHEQYF.

The sample holds many counts of this clonotype. A much larger clone lies one base from this, so it may be a read error. The chain uses TRBV6-4 and TRBJ1-1; a possible D gene is TRBD1 (5 bases). The CDR3 totals 12 residues. V was trimmed by 5 bases and J by 8 bases, leaving 12 bases between them. Germline V gives CDR1 MRHNA, CDR2 SNTAGT. The DNA of the CDR3 is TGTGCCAGCAGTAAACGGGGACGAGAAGCTTTCTTT. It encodes CASSKRGREAFF.

The V call is TRBV7-8, the J call TRBJ2-7; the D gene is possibly TRBD1 (6 bases). Germline V lookup: CDR1 SGHVS, CDR2 FQNEAQ. Trimming left V 4 bases short and J 3 bases short, with 13 bases between. This CDR3 contains 14 residues. CDR3 region: CASSSPQGRYEQYF. The CDR3 region has the DNA TGTGCCAGCAGCTCCCCACAGGGACGCTACGAGCAGTACTTC.

This clonotype was detected many times. The chain employs TRBV20-1 and TRBJ2-7, with D possibly being TRBD1 or TRBD2 (5 bases each). CDR3 length: 16 amino acids. Looked up from germline, CDR1 is DFQATT and CDR2 is SNEGSKA (reference sequence). V was shortened by 5 bases and J by 0 bases, with 20 bases between the two germline ends. The CDR3 DNA is TGCAGTGCTTATATTGAATTGGGGACCCTCTCCTACGAGCAGTACTTC. Its protein is CSAYIELGTLSYEQYF.

This clonotype was detected only a few times. The chain couples TRBV30 to TRBJ2-2, with D perhaps TRBD1 or TRBD2 (6 bases each). V lost 3 bases to trimming and J lost 5 bases, with 19 bases between them. The CDR3 length is 16 residues. Looked up from germline, CDR1 is GTSNPN and CDR2 is SVGIG (reference sequence). CDR3 in DNA: TGTGCCTGGAGGGGGGGCGGTGGTGGCTCAACCGGGGAGCTGTTTTTT. Protein sequence: CAWRGGGGGSTGELFF.

Ten or more counts support this clonotype. The chain recombines TRBV5-1 with TRBJ2-2, with TRBD2 matching over 7 bases. The CDR3 runs to 15 residues. The junction had 4 bases not matched to a gene; V was cut back by 4 bases and J by 1 base. The germline CDR1 and CDR2 sequences are SGHRS and YFSETQ. CDR3 DNA sequence: TGCGCCAGCAGCCCTCTAGCGGAGAACACCGGGGAGCTGTTTTTT. Translated: CASSPLAENTGELFF.

This clonotype was seen many times. This sequence joins TRBV7-2 and TRBJ1-3, with a possible D match to TRBD1 (5 bases). The CDR3 is made up of 15 amino acids. Between the trimmed V and J ends, which lost 0 bases and 4 bases, there was a span of 10 bases. Germline values: CDR1 SGHTA, CDR2 FQGNSA. The CDR3 coding sequence is TGTGCCAGCAGCTTAGCAGGGGCGTCCGGAAACACCATATATTTT. This codes for CASSLAGASGNTIYF.

This clonotype has a handful of counts. This chain joins TRBV2 and TRBJ2-2; 9 bases match TRBD2. The germline V gene encodes CDR1 SNHLY and CDR2 FYNNEI. The CDR3 is 16 residues long. With V trimmed by 6 bases and J by 7 bases, 12 bases remained unmatched. CDR3 sequence: CASSPAGGARVGELFF. The CDR3, as DNA: TGTGCCAGCAGCCCGGCGGGGGGGGCCCGGGTCGGGGAGCTGTTTTTT.

The rearrangement links TRBV6-1 to TRBJ1-1; 7 bases match TRBD1. Looked up from germline, CDR1 is MNHNS and CDR2 is SASEGT. The CDR3 extends over 14 amino acids. The J segment lost 0 bases and the V segment lost 10 bases, leaving 8 bases of the junction unmatched. The CDR3 reads CANLRQGVNTEAFF. The CDR3 nucleotides are TGTGCCAACCTTAGACAGGGAGTGAACACTGAAGCTTTCTTT.

This clonotype was counted once. This chain uses TRBV7-8 with TRBJ2-7; D call uncertain. Trimming left V 0 bases short and J 2 bases short, with 8 bases between. Germline V gene sequence: CDR1 SGHVS, CDR2 FQNEAQ. CDR3 length equals 14 residues. The CDR3 protein is CASSLAVGTYEQYF. CDR3 bases: TGTGCCAGCAGCTTAGCGGTTGGGACCTACGAGCAGTACTTC.

In this sample, this clonotype turned up many times. The chain carries TRBV7-2 and TRBJ2-5; D assignment may be TRBD1 or TRBD2 (5 bases each). This CDR3 region has 13 residues. Germline CDR1 and CDR2: SGHTA and FQGNSA. The germline V and J ends were trimmed by 6 bases and 5 bases, with 13 bases remaining between them. The CDR3 nucleotides read TGTGCCAGCAGTAGAAATTGGGGGGAGACCCAGTACTTC. This codes for CASSRNWGETQYF. The whole variable domain, filled in from reference TRBV7-2 and TRBJ2-5, reads GAGVSQSPSNKVTEKGKDVELRCDPISGHTALYWYRQSLGQGLEFLIYFQGNSAPDKSGLPSDRFSAERTGGSVSTLTIQRTQQEDSAVYLCASSRNWGETQYFGPGTRLLVL.

This clonotype was observed at least ten times. The rearrangement joins TRBV5-1 to TRBJ1-1; no firm D call. The germline gives CDR1 SGHRS, CDR2 YFSETQ. This CDR3 has 14 residues. V was trimmed by 5 bases and J by 1 base, leaving 12 bases between them. In DNA, the CDR3 is TGCGCCAGCAGTCGAGCCGGGCCGAACACTGAAGCTTTCTTT. Amino acid sequence: CASSRAGPNTEAFF.

A note on this clonotype: With a much larger clone just one base away, this may be a read error. The conserved final phenylalanine or tryptophan is absent from the CDR3, which likely points to a read error. J is TRBJ1-1 and V is TRBV27; D unresolved. Germline-derived CDR1 and CDR2 are MNHEY and SMNVEV (reference sequence). The CDR3 length is 13 residues. The ends were cut back, 5 bases at V and 4 bases at J, with 11 bases in the middle. The CDR3 is CASSNPGSTEAFV. In nucleotides, the CDR3 is TGTGCCAGCAGTAACCCCGGGAGCACTGAAGCTTTCGTT.

The table lists this clonotype with many counts. This sequence joins TRBV28 and TRBJ2-2, with TRBD1 identical over 7 bases. This CDR3 region has 15 residues. The V segment lost 3 bases and the J segment 4 bases; nucleotides outside the gene matches: 5. Germline CDR1 and CDR2: MDHEN and SYDVKM. The CDR3 coding sequence is TGTGCCAGCAGTTTTCGACAGGGCAGCACCGGGGAGCTGTTTTTT. Translated: CASSFRQGSTGELFF.

This clonotype was observed many times. The genes are TRBV5-6 and TRBJ2-5; the match to TRBD1 covers 9 bases. Germline lookup yields CDR1 SGHDT and CDR2 YYEEEE. This CDR3 has 16 amino acids. With 1 base clipped from V and 5 bases from J, the junction kept 9 bases outside the gene matches. CDR3 bases: TGTGCCAGCAGCTTGACCTGGGACAGGGTTAGGGAGACCCAGTACTTC. This sequence encodes CASSLTWDRVRETQYF.

This clonotype occurred many times. This chain links TRBV24-1 with TRBJ2-2; possibly TRBD2 for D (5 bases). From germline, CDR1 is KGHDR and CDR2 SFDVKD. The CDR3 has 16 amino acids. V was cut by 0 bases and J by 3 bases, with 10 bases left in between. The CDR3 loop is CATSDLSGSDTGELFF. CDR3 coding DNA: TGTGCCACCAGTGATTTGTCGGGGTCGGACACCGGGGAGCTGTTTTTT.

V is TRBV20-1 and J is TRBJ1-1, with a possible D match to TRBD1 (5 bases). The CDR3 sequence is 15 residues long. V lost 6 bases and J lost 2, with 19 bases in between. The germline gives CDR1 DFQATT, CDR2 SNEGSKA (reference sequence). In DNA, the CDR3 is TGCAGTGCCCCGCCGACAGTCGGGGTTAACACTGAAGCTTTCTTT. Its protein product is CSAPPTVGVNTEAFF.

Many counts were recorded for this clonotype. The V and J genes are TRBV9 and TRBJ1-1; D perhaps matches TRBD1 (5 bases). The V and J ends lost 2 bases and 1 base respectively, with 6 bases between them. The CDR3 has 13 residues. The germline CDR1 and CDR2 sequences are SGDLS and YYNGEE. In nucleotides, the CDR3 is TGTGCCAGCAGCGTGGGGACGAACACTGAAGCTTTCTTT. Amino acid sequence: CASSVGTNTEAFF.

The chain couples TRBV4-1 to TRBJ1-1; perhaps TRBD1 as D (5 bases). V was clipped by 1 base and J by 6 bases, with 12 bases between them. The CDR3 extends over 14 amino acids. Germline assignment: CDR1 MGHRA and CDR2 YSYEKL. DNA for the CDR3: TGCGCCAGCAGCCAAGCGGGGGGAGGAGCTGAAGCTTTCTTT. This gives the protein CASSQAGGGAEAFF.

In its sample, this clonotype was seen many times. The gene calls are TRBV12-3 or TRBV12-4 and TRBJ1-3, with no clear D. Between the trimmed V and J ends, which lost 7 bases and 9 bases, there was a span of 19 bases. This CDR3 comprises 14 residues. The CDR3 nucleotides read TGTGCCAGCACCCCGCCGGGAGCATTTGGCACCATATATTTT. Translated, it gives CASTPPGAFGTIYF.

This clonotype was counted at least ten times. This chain joins TRBV6-1 and TRBJ1-1, with TRBD1 matching 9 bases. Per the germline V gene, CDR1 is MNHNS and CDR2 is SASEGT. The CDR3 totals 15 residues. The ends lost 1 base at V and 11 bases at J; junction bases unmatched: 11. The CDR3, as DNA: TGTGCCAGCAGTGAAGGGGACAGGGACCTACTGTACGCTTTCTTT. This translates into CASSEGDRDLLYAFF.